This T cell receptor beta chain was sequenced in a study of T-cell reconstitution after alpha-beta-depleted transplantation in children. This CDR3 comprises 15 residues. Germline CDR1 is SGHVS and CDR2 is FQNEAQ. V was pared by 5 bases and J by 2 bases, with 9 bases of the junction left unmatched. Preparation of the TCRbeta library was carried out with unique molecular identifiers. One entry per CDR3 protein results from TCRdb running MiXCR on the PCR reads. The data contain around 200,000 distinct CDR3 sequences, more than 6.5% of them singletons. This clonotype was seen a few times. V is TRBV7-8 and J is TRBJ2-7; TRBD1 matches 7 bases. The sequence derives from a human donor who donated a stem cell graft to a child with Wiskott-Aldrich syndrome. Source: PBMCs from the stem cell graft donor, taken from the stem cell graft. CDR3 in DNA: TGTGCCAGCAGCGGGAAACGGGACAGACCCTACGAGCAGTACTTC. Amino acids: CASSGKRDRPYEQYF.